The rows below give T cell receptor beta chains drawn from one sample of a study of cytomegalovirus exposure and HLA in healthy donors. TCRdb's table, derived via immunoSEQ multiplex PCR, lists solely in-frame clones and lacks some. Here the sample spans some 150,000 clones, 80% being singletons. The sequenced sample consisted of PBMCs. Receptor source: a man aged 25 to 45 in good health and CMV-seronegative. Each CDR3 is given with its conserved first and last residue. D genes are given only for firm matches. The size field is filled for only some rows; it gives once, few, many or a size class.

>TRBD2|TRBV4-2|once|TRBJ2-3
CASSKATSGVSTDTQYF
>TRBD2|TRBV7-2|.|TRBJ2-7
CASSLAAGGSYEQYF
>.|TRBV5-4|.|TRBJ2-3
CASSLGRGGQDTQYF
>.|TRBV27|.|TRBJ1-1
CASSLKGRGTEAFF
>TRBD2|TRBV9|.|TRBJ2-7
CASSEGGLAGDEQYF
>.|TRBV2|.|TRBJ2-1
CASQGGYNEQFF
>TRBD2|TRBV9|.|TRBJ2-3
CASSETGLAGGDTQYF
>TRBD1|TRBV7-2|.|TRBJ1-6
CASSRDRVEGSLHF
>TRBD1|TRBV28|.|TRBJ1-2
CASSEPNRGQVYGYTF
>.|TRBV28|.|TRBJ1-5
CASSLLAGGQPQHF
>.|TRBV28|.|TRBJ1-2
CASSFPGVVRGMIYGYTF
>.|TRBV7-2|.|TRBJ2-3
CASSFPLYPGESTDTQYF
>.|TRBV19|.|TRBJ2-7
CASSINLQGRSYEQYF
>TRBD1|TRBV7-9|.|TRBJ2-2
CASSLTQGANGELFF
>.|TRBV6-5|.|TRBJ2-7
CASSLGGGSYEQYF